Below, 21 T cell receptor beta chains from the same sample are listed, as sequenced in a study of T cell repertoires in cytomegalovirus infection. TCRdb redid the calling of the reads with MiXCR, one entry per CDR3 protein. The sample consists of around 290,000 distinct CDR3 sequences, roughly 26% of them appearing once. The sequenced material came from PBMCs. These receptors were collected from a human donor in good health (CMV status not recorded). Some clones in this sample may be carry-over from other donors' samples.

This sequence joins TRBV6-5 and TRBJ2-7, with 10 nucleotides matching TRBD1. V was clipped by 6 bases and J by 6 bases; unmatched bases: 8. CDR1 is MNHEY and CDR2 is SVGAGI in the germline V gene. The CDR3 runs to 14 residues. Here the CDR3 DNA reads TGTGCCAGCAGGAGAGCCGGGACAGGGGCCGAGCAGTACTTC. It translates to CASRRAGTGAEQYF.

This clonotype was detected many times. V is TRBV7-2 and J is TRBJ2-1, with 7 positions matching TRBD2. J lost 7 bases, V lost 3 bases, and 9 bases had no gene match. The germline V gene has CDR1 SGHTA and CDR2 FQGNSA. This CDR3 is built from 15 residues. The CDR3 spells CASSFAGEVRNEQFF. Written as DNA, the CDR3 is TGTGCCAGCAGCTTTGCGGGAGAGGTCAGGAATGAGCAGTTCTTC.

This clonotype was counted ten times or more. J is TRBJ2-1 and V is TRBV7-8, with 7 positions matching TRBD2. The germline V gene encodes CDR1 SGHVS and CDR2 FQNEAQ. Trimming cost V 5 bases and J 4 bases; bases outside gene matches: 23. The CDR3 covers 20 residues. The CDR3 spells CASSPRPGSSLLAEYNEQFF. CDR3 sequence (DNA): TGTGCCAGCAGCCCCAGGCCAGGGTCGTCCCTCCTAGCGGAATACAATGAGCAGTTCTTC.

This chain uses TRBV20-1 with TRBJ1-3; 7 nucleotides agree with TRBD1. The V and J ends lost 5 bases and 2 bases, in that order; junction bases with no gene match: 6. The CDR3 runs 14 residues. Germline V gives CDR1 DFQATT, CDR2 SNEGSKA (reference sequence). CDR3 sequence (DNA): TGCAGTGCTCCATTAGACAGGGCTGGAAACACCATATATTTT. The encoded protein is CSAPLDRAGNTIYF.

This chain uses TRBV10-3 with TRBJ2-4; weak D call: TRBD2 (5 bases). Germline CDR1 and CDR2: ENHRY and SYGVKD. Deletions cut 0 bases from V and 0 bases from J, with 15 bases between. The CDR3 has 18 residues. The CDR3 DNA follows: TGTGCCATCAGTGAGTCTATGACGGGGAAAGTAGCCAAAAACATTCAGTACTTC. Translating it yields CAISESMTGKVAKNIQYF.

The chain joins TRBV7-6 to TRBJ2-7; tentatively, D is TRBD1 (5 bases). V was pared by 5 bases and J by 2 bases, with 16 bases between. The CDR3 loop spans 15 amino acids. Germline CDR1 reads SGHVS; CDR2 reads FNYEAQ. DNA for the CDR3: TGTGCCAGCAGCCCAGGGTCAACCCTACCCTACGAGCAGTACTTC. The encoded protein is CASSPGSTLPYEQYF.

The CDR3 DNA is TGTGCCAGCAGCTTATATCCGGCCAGGACGAACACTGAAGCTTTCTTT. Protein: CASSLYPARTNTEAFF. The chain links TRBV11-2 to TRBJ1-1, with D unresolved. Trimming pared 2 bases from V and 1 base from J, leaving 14 bases between. The germline V gene encodes CDR1 SGHAT and CDR2 FQNNGV. This CDR3 region has 16 residues.

The chain employs TRBV12-3 or TRBV12-4 and TRBJ2-1; TRBD2 aligns across 11 bases. This CDR3 has 17 residues. Unmatched junction bases numbered 9, after V lost 6 bases and J lost 2 bases. The CDR3 nucleotides read TGTGCCAGCAGCCTACGACTAGCGGGACCGCCCTACAATGAGCAGTTCTTC. This codes for CASSLRLAGPPYNEQFF.

This rearrangement joins TRBV6-1 to TRBJ1-2, with no clear D. V dropped 5 bases and J dropped 5 bases, with 12 bases sitting between them. Germline V lookup: CDR1 MNHNS, CDR2 SASEGT. This CDR3 comprises 13 residues. In nucleotides, the CDR3 is TGTGCCAGCAGTTATGTGGGGTTATATGGCTACACCTTC. Its translation is CASSYVGLYGYTF.

This clonotype appeared a single time. The chain couples TRBV20-1 to TRBJ2-5, with D unresolved. V was pared by 2 bases and J by 5 bases, with 9 bases between. This CDR3 has 12 amino acids. The germline V gene has CDR1 DFQATT and CDR2 SNEGSKA (reference sequence). CDR3 DNA: TGCAGTGCTAGACTCAGACGGGAGACCCAGTACTTC. Translating gives CSARLRRETQYF.

In this sample, this clonotype turned up once. The CDR3 is CASSFGNNEQFF. The DNA for the CDR3 is TGTGCCAGCAGTTTCGGCAACAATGAGCAGTTCTTC. V is TRBV12-3 or TRBV12-4 and J is TRBJ2-1; D is unresolved. The CDR3 is 12 amino acids. Trimming cost V 3 bases and J 5 bases, with 5 bases left between them.

This chain links TRBV29-1 with TRBJ2-1, with TRBD2 identical over 8 bases. The germline CDR1 and CDR2 sequences are SQVTM and ANQGSEA. V lost 1 base, J lost 9 bases, and 14 bases stayed unmatched. There are 16 residues in the CDR3. In DNA form, the CDR3 reads TGCAGCGTTGAAGGGGTGTTAGGGACTAGTAAGTCTGAGCAGTTCTTC. Translating it yields CSVEGVLGTSKSEQFF.

This clonotype was seen a few times. V usage is TRBV11-3 and J usage is TRBJ2-3, with TRBD2 matching over 9 bases. Germline CDR1 is SGHNT and CDR2 is YENEEA. J was trimmed by 0 bases and V by 5 bases; bases with no gene match: 9. There are 17 residues in the CDR3. Here the CDR3 DNA reads TGTGCCAGCAGCCCCCGACTAGCGGCAACGAGCACAGATACGCAGTATTTT. As protein: CASSPRLAATSTDTQYF.

This clonotype occurred many times. V is TRBV7-2 and J is TRBJ2-3; D remains ambiguous. The germline V gene encodes CDR1 SGHTA and CDR2 FQGNSA. The CDR3 loop spans 13 amino acids. Deletions cut 5 bases from V and 0 bases from J, with 6 bases between. CDR3 residues: CASSGQSTDTQYF. The CDR3 DNA reads as TGTGCCAGCAGCGGGCAGAGCACAGATACGCAGTATTTT.

The chain couples TRBV29-1 to TRBJ2-7; D gene unclear. Germline V lookup: CDR1 SQVTM, CDR2 ANQGSEA. This CDR3 has 14 residues. The V and J ends lost 4 bases and 0 bases respectively, with 13 bases between them. CDR3 residues: CSVGATVSSYEQYF. The CDR3 nucleotides read TGCAGCGTTGGAGCGACGGTGAGCTCCTACGAGCAGTACTTC.

V is TRBV14 and J is TRBJ2-7; TRBD1 is a possible D gene (5 bases). The germline V gene encodes CDR1 SGHDN and CDR2 FVKESK. V was shortened by 1 base and J by 2 bases, with 21 bases between the two germline ends. The CDR3 loop spans 18 amino acids. The DNA for the CDR3 is TGTGCCAGCAGCCAAGGACAGTCTTATACCTTAAACCCCTACGAGCAGTACTTC. Translating gives CASSQGQSYTLNPYEQYF.

The chain joins TRBV7-2 to TRBJ2-7; tentative D call: TRBD1 (6 bases). Germline V CDR1 and CDR2: SGHTA, FQGNSA. V lost 4 bases and J lost 6, with 13 bases in between. This CDR3 is 13 amino acids long. The CDR3 protein is CASSSVTGIEQYF. In DNA, the CDR3 is TGTGCCAGCAGCTCGGTCACAGGGATCGAGCAGTACTTC.

This clonotype was observed at least ten times. V and J are TRBV7-2 and TRBJ1-1; D gene ambiguous. V was cut by 5 bases and J by 11 bases, with 15 bases left in between. CDR3 length: 12 residues. Germline CDR1 is SGHTA and CDR2 is FQGNSA. The CDR3 DNA follows: TGTGCCAGCAGCCGCGGATCGGGGAGTGCTTTCTTT. This sequence encodes CASSRGSGSAFF.

The gene calls are TRBV5-4 and TRBJ2-1, with D perhaps TRBD1 or TRBD2 (5 bases each). Between the trimmed V and J ends, which lost 0 bases and 8 bases, there was a span of 9 bases. Per germline, CDR1 SGHNT and CDR2 YYREEE (reference sequence). The CDR3 covers 13 residues. The CDR3 loop reads CASSLVGEDEQFF. DNA of the CDR3: TGTGCCAGCAGCTTGGTGGGGGAAGATGAGCAGTTCTTC.

Ten or more counts support this clonotype. The rearrangement links TRBV12-3 or TRBV12-4 to TRBJ1-6; 7 positions agree with TRBD1. The CDR3 runs 16 residues. V lost 6 bases to trimming and J lost 7 bases; unmatched junction nucleotides: 12. The CDR3 region is CASSFSSGTANSPLHF. The CDR3 DNA reads as TGTGCCAGCAGCTTTAGCTCCGGGACAGCCAATTCACCCCTCCACTTT.

CDR3 in DNA: TGTGCCAGCAGAGGGGATGGGACACCCGAGCAGTACTTC. Its protein product is CASRGDGTPEQYF. V is TRBV2 and J is TRBJ2-7; D may be TRBD1 (6 bases). V was clipped by 6 bases and J by 6 bases, with 15 bases between them. This CDR3 spans 13 amino acids. Per the germline V gene, CDR1 is SNHLY and CDR2 is FYNNEI.